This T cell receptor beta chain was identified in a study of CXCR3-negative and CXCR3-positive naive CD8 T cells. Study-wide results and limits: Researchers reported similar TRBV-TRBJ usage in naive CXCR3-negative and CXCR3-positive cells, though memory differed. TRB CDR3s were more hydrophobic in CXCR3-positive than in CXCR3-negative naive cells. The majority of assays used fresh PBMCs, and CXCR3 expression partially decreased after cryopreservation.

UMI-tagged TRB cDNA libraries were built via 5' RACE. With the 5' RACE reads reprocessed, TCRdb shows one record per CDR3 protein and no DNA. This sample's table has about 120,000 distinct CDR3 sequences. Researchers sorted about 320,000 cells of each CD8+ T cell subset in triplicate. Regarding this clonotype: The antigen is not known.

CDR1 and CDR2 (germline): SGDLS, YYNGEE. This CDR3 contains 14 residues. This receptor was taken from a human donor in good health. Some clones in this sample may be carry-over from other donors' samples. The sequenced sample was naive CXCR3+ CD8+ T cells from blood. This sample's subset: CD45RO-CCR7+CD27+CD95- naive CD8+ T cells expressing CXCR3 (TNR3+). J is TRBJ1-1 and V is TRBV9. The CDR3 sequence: CASSANGRNTEAFF.